This section outlines one T cell receptor beta chain sequence together with its context. Its antigen is undetermined. This entry is derived from a study of shared clonotypes between healthy human individuals. Study context: Each donor had three CD4 naive, three CD4 memory, two CD8 naive and one CD8 memory plate.

Memory CD4+ cells were the fraction left after CD45RA+ naive selection. Assay: immunoSEQ multiplex PCR; the TCRdb copy retains only in-frame clones and omits some. The repertoire consists of roughly 2,500,000 clones, with approximately 93% occurring once and the leading ten covering about 0.39%. Study-wide results and limits: Rarefaction gave evidence that sorted-subset sequencing remained incomplete despite large depth. Among several donors, roughly 5.5% of naive CD4 clonotypes were found in common.

The receptor was isolated from a man in his late teens or twenties in good health. Some clones in this sample may be carry-over from other donors' samples. Sample: naive CD4+ T cells from PBMCs. Subset reported: CD45RA+ positively selected.

DNA for the CDR3: TGTGCCAGCAGTTTAACGGCACAAAGGCATGGCTACACCTTC. The encoded protein is CASSLTAQRHGYTF. The gene calls are TRBV27 and TRBJ1-2, with no clear D. Germline V gives CDR1 MNHEY, CDR2 SMNVEV (reference sequence). V was clipped by 2 bases and J by 6 bases, with 13 bases between them. The CDR3 loop spans 14 amino acids.